This TCR beta chain was sequenced in a study of blood T cell repertoires in COVID-19. The table came from immunoSEQ multiplex PCR; TCRdb's copy has only in-frame clones and leaves some out. This table holds some 150,000 clones, around 90% found once. A few counts support this clone. The CDR3 length is 16 residues. Germline CDR1 is MNHEY and CDR2 is SMNVEV (reference sequence). Deletions cut 5 bases from V and 2 bases from J, with 16 bases between. This clonotype originated in a human donor in a cohort sampled during active COVID-19. The chain is built from TRBV27 and TRBJ1-5; maybe TRBD1 (5 bases). Sequencing input: peripheral blood. The CDR3 spells CASSPGWGEGNQPQHF. Written as DNA, the CDR3 is TGTGCCAGCAGTCCCGGGTGGGGGGAAGGCAATCAGCCCCAGCATTTT.